This T cell receptor (beta chain) was sequenced in a study of read filtering for tumor transcriptome and immune sequencing (dated by TCRdb to the early 2020s). About the investigation overall: The cohort had fewer than 20 male and roughly 14 female patients with a mean age of roughly 70 years, ranging from roughly 47 to 85. Under revised international staging, about eight patients fell into R-ISS I, some 15 into R-ISS II and 7 into R-ISS III. Whole-transcriptome libraries were prepared with the TruSeq RNA Access Library Prep Kit after DNase treatment. TCR-region mapped reads per sample ranged from about 4.05 to 11 million with IR-seq versus only roughly 85 to 1273 with RNA-seq. Using the same bone marrow samples, the study ran both targeted immune repertoire sequencing and bulk whole-transcriptome sequencing and then compared the TCR repertoires from each method. One main goal was a read-filtering strategy for immune repertoire data, in particular deciding whether clonotypes backed by only one read should be removed.

In this sample, this clonotype turned up many times. The antigen it recognizes is unknown. No base qualities exist here, and no much larger clone lies one base off it. Starting from 400 to 450 ng RNA, TCR libraries were constructed with the Immunoverse kit using molecular barcoded adaptors that cover the alpha/delta and beta/gamma chains. TCR library preparation was performed with the same RNA that was used for transcriptome sequencing. An Illumina HiSeq 4000 with 2 x 150 cycles was used to sequence the TCR libraries. As for how the authors treated the data: TCR reads were aligned to human V, D, J and C references and assembled into CDR3 clonotypes with MiXCR, including quality filtering and error correction. Clonotype counts and gene usage diversity were analyzed with the tcR package in R. For inspection of raw mapping reads, RNA-seq reads were mapped by STAR aligner version 2.5.3a onto GRCh37 of the human genome. To test how sequencing depth affects detected clonotypes, IR-seq fastq files were randomly downsampled with Seqtk 1.3. The public reads were reprocessed in TCRdb via fastp at Q25 and MiXCR, keeping in-frame beta chains. Under each unique CDR3 protein, matching rows form one entry showing the most common genes and DNA. TCRdb's processing, not the authors', yielded these V and J calls. The sample table contains tens of thousands of distinct CDR3 sequences; only one count was recorded for around 12% of them. Clones ranked in the top ten supply roughly 15% of the sample.

CDR1 SQVTM and CDR2 ANQGSEA were looked up in the germline V gene. Ends trimmed: V by 6 bases, J by 2 bases; bases unmatched to a gene: 7. The CDR3 numbers 13 residues from cysteine through phenylalanine. Only CDR3 DNA is held: 39 bases, read in frame from base 1. What the study reported, not specific to this receptor: Removing single-read clonotypes increased the correlation between IR-seq and RNA-seq shared clonotype proportions. In IR-seq, 80% to 85% of clonotypes but roughly 4% of total reads were represented by single-read clonotypes, whereas in RNA-seq, 74.6% of clonotypes and 40% to 55% of reads were represented by single-read clonotypes. The sorted CD138-negative fraction was composed of a mixed bone marrow immune population rather than of purified T cells. Compared with RNA-seq, IR-seq captured clonotypes at much greater depth and more reliably, and a smaller IR-seq throughput was enough to identify most of the shared clonotypes.

Each patient had bone marrow sampled at the time of active disease. Ficoll-Hypaque density gradient centrifugation was used to isolate bone marrow mononuclear cells. Myeloma plasma cells were removed and CD138-negative cells were collected by negative selection after labeling with CD138 magnetic microbeads on a MACS separator. Flow cytometry on an Attune NxT with CD138 antibodies was used to check the purity of the isolated cells. Total RNA was extracted using TRIzol reagent and was quantified on a NanoDrop spectrophotometer. Paired RNA-seq and IR-seq were performed on each patient's CD138-negative bone marrow sample.

The sample taken for sequencing was a population of CD138-negative cells sorted from bone marrow. Read against the paper, the sample's cell subset or site label means: bone marrow mononuclear cells depleted of CD138+ plasma/myeloma cells by negative magnetic selection. This TCR derives from a donor at least 40 years old with multiple myeloma. The rearrangement combines TRBV29-1 with TRBJ2-7; 7 nucleotides in the junction match TRBD1. The sequence in DNA is TGCAGCGTGACGGGGACAGCCACCTACGAGCAGTACTTC. Its translation reads: CSVTGTATYEQYF.